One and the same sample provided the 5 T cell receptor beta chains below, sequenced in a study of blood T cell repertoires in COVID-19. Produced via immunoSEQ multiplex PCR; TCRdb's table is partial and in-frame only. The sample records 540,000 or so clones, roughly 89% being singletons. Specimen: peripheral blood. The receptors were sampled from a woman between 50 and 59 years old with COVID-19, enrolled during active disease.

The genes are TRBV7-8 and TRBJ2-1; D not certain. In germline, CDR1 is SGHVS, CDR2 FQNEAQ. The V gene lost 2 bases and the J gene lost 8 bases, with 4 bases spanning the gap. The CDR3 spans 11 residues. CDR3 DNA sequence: TGTGCCAGCAGCTTAAACTATGAGCAGTTCTTC. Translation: CASSLNYEQFF.

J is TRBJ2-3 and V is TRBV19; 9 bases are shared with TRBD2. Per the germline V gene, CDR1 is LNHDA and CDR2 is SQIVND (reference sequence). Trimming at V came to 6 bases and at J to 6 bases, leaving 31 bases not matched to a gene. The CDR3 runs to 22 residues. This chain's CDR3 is CASRPSRGNLAGGPLMMDTQYF. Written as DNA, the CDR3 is TGTGCCAGTAGACCCTCCCGCGGGAATTTGGCGGGGGGGCCTCTCATGATGGATACGCAGTATTTT.

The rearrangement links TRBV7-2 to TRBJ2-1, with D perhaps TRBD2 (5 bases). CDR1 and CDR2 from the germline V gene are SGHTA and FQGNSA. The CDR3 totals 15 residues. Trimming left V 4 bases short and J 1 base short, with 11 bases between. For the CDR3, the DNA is TGTGCCAGCAGCTCACGGACTGCTTCCTACAATGAGCAGTTCTTC. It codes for CASSSRTASYNEQFF.

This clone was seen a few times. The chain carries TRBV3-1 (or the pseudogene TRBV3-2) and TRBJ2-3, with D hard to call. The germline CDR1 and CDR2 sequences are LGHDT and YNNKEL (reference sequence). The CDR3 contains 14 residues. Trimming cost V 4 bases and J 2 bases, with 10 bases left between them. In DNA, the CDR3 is TGTGCCAGCAGCCCCACAGCTACCACAGATACGCAGTATTTT. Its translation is CASSPTATTDTQYF.

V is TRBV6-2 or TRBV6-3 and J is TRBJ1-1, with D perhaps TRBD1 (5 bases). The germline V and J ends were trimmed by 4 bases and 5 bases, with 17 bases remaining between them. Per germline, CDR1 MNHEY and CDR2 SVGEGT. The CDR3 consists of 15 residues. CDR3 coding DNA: TGTGCCAGCAGTTCGACTCCCGGGGGAAATACTGAAGCTTTCTTT. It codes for CASSSTPGGNTEAFF.